One sample yielded the 11 T cell receptor beta chains listed below, sequenced in a study of OX40 agonist ivuxolimab in advanced cancers. The method was immunoSEQ multiplex PCR; TCRdb's version includes in-frame clones alone and lacks a portion of them. The sample shows about 100,000 clones, less than 95% of them seen only once. The sample in question was CD4+ or CD8+ T cells sorted from blood, obtained in a trial of the OX40 agonist ivuxolimab. These receptors originate from an adult with an advanced solid tumor such as melanoma, head and neck, liver or kidney cancer.

The V gene is TRBV28, the J gene TRBJ1-5, with D possibly TRBD1 on 6 matching bases. With 10 bases removed from V and 0 bases from J, the gap between germline ends came to 16 bases. The CDR3 runs 15 residues. CDR1 is MDHEN and CDR2 is SYDVKM in the germline V gene. CDR3 residues: CATNRGSFSNQPQHF. CDR3 coding DNA: TGTGCCACCAATAGGGGGAGTTTTAGCAATCAGCCCCAGCATTTT. The full variable domain, with the rest looked up from reference TRBV28 and TRBJ1-5, is DVKVTQSSRYLVKRTGEKVFLECVQDMDHENMFWYRQDPGLGLRLIYFSYDVKMKEKGDIPEGYSVSREKKERFSLILESASTNQTSMYLCATNRGSFSNQPQHFGDGTRLSIL.

The chain links TRBV29-1 to TRBJ2-7; D gene unclear. V gave up 6 bases and J gave up 3 bases, with 9 bases separating them. Germline lookup yields CDR1 SQVTM and CDR2 ANQGSEA. The CDR3 runs to 11 residues. CDR3: CSVRLFYEQYF. DNA of the CDR3: TGCAGCGTCCGACTGTTCTACGAGCAGTACTTC.

The chain joins TRBV11-3 to TRBJ2-2; possibly TRBD1 or TRBD2 for D (5 bases each). The ends were cut back, 2 bases at V and 4 bases at J, with 17 bases in the middle. The CDR3 sequence is 17 residues long. Germline CDR1 reads SGHNT; CDR2 reads YENEEA. CDR3 nucleotides: TGTGCCAGCAGCTTAACAGTATGGGGACGGAGCACCGGGGAGCTGTTTTTT. This encodes CASSLTVWGRSTGELFF.

This chain uses TRBV7-9 with TRBJ2-7; the D call may be TRBD1 or TRBD2 (5 bases each). The CDR3 is made up of 15 amino acids. Trimming removed 5 bases from V and 0 bases from J, with 14 bases in between. Germline-derived CDR1 and CDR2 are SEHNR and FQNEAQ (reference sequence). CDR3: CASSAPGAGSYEQYF. The CDR3 DNA sequence: TGTGCCAGCAGCGCACCCGGGGCGGGCTCCTACGAGCAGTACTTC.

The CDR3 reads CASSLFSGAGGTEAFF. The CDR3 DNA sequence: TGTGCCAGCAGTTTATTCTCAGGGGCCGGGGGCACTGAAGCTTTCTTT. The chain is built from TRBV28 and TRBJ1-1; D is possibly TRBD1 (6 bases). This CDR3 spans 16 amino acids. The germline V and J ends were trimmed by 1 base and 4 bases, with 16 bases remaining between them. Germline CDR1 MDHEN, CDR2 SYDVKM.

V is TRBV28 and J is TRBJ2-1; D is possibly TRBD2 (5 bases). With 3 bases removed from V and 3 bases from J, the gap between germline ends came to 9 bases. Per germline, CDR1 MDHEN and CDR2 SYDVKM. The CDR3 runs to 14 residues. CDR3 region: CASSFSSGYNEQFF. CDR3 DNA sequence: TGTGCCAGCAGTTTTTCGAGCGGCTACAATGAGCAGTTCTTC.

The V call is TRBV7-9, the J call TRBJ2-4, with TRBD1 as a possible D gene (6 bases). The germline V gene has CDR1 SEHNR and CDR2 FQNEAQ (reference sequence). V shed 3 bases and J shed 6 bases, with 12 bases lying between them. This CDR3 region has 14 residues. CDR3 residues: CASSFFRGGNIQYF. CDR3 DNA: TGTGCCAGCAGCTTCTTCAGGGGCGGAAACATTCAGTACTTC.

This chain uses TRBV7-8 with TRBJ2-7, with 7 bases lining up with TRBD1. The CDR3 spans 13 residues. Germline V gives CDR1 SGHVS, CDR2 FQNEAQ. Trimming removed 1 base from V and 3 bases from J; junction bases left unmatched: 0. The CDR3 DNA reads TGTGCCAGCAGCTTAGGGGACAGCTACGAGCAGTACTTC. Protein sequence: CASSLGDSYEQYF.

This rearrangement joins TRBV19 to TRBJ1-4, with unresolved D. CDR1 and CDR2 (germline): LNHDA, SQIVND (reference sequence). The CDR3 is 15 residues long. V shed 5 bases and J shed 3 bases, with 13 bases lying between them. CDR3 in DNA: TGTGCCAGTAGTTCCGGACTGGTGGCTAATGAAAAACTGTTTTTT. Translated: CASSSGLVANEKLFF.

This sequence joins TRBV11-2 and TRBJ1-2; 7 bases agree with TRBD1. With 5 bases clipped from V and 3 bases from J, the junction kept 9 bases outside the gene matches. Looked up from germline, CDR1 is SGHAT and CDR2 is FQNNGV. CDR3 length: 15 residues. CDR3 DNA sequence: TGTGCCAGCAGCCGCGGGACAGTTCCTGACTATGGCTACACCTTC. It encodes CASSRGTVPDYGYTF. The entire variable domain, with the rest obtained from reference TRBV11-2 and TRBJ1-2, is as follows: EAGVAQSPRYKIIEKRQSVAFWCNPISGHATLYWYQQILGQGPKLLIQFQNNGVVDDSQLPKDRFSAERLKGVDSTLKIQPAKLEDSAVYLCASSRGTVPDYGYTFGSGTRLTVV.

The V and J genes are TRBV7-2 and TRBJ2-5, with D tentatively TRBD2 (5 bases). The germline CDR1 and CDR2 sequences are SGHTA and FQGNSA. The CDR3 spans 16 residues. The ends were cut back, 2 bases at V and 3 bases at J, with 16 bases in the middle. The CDR3 region has the DNA TGTGCCAGCAGCTTAATTAGTAGCGCCTTAAAAGAGACCCAGTACTTC. Amino acid sequence: CASSLISSALKETQYF.